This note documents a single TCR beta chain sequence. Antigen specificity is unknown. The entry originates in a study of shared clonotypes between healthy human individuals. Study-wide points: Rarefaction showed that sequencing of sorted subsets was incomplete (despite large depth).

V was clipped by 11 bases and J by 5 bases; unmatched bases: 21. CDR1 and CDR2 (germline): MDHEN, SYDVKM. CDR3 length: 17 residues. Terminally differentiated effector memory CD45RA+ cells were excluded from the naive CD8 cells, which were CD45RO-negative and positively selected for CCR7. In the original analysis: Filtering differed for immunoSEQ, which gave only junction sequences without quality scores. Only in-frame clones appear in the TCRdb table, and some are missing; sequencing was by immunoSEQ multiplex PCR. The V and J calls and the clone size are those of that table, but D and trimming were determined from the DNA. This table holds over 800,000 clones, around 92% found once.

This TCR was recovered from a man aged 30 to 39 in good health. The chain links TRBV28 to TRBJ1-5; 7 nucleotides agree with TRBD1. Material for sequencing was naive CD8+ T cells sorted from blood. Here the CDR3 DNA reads TGTGCCCTGTCGAGAACAGGGGAGGTTACGGGGTATCAGCCCCAGCATTTT. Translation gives CALSRTGEVTGYQPQHF.